The 27 T cell receptor beta chains given below trace back to one sample, sequenced in a study of T cells in Graves' hyperthyroidism and ophthalmopathy. TCR beta CDR3 regions were amplified from RNA. HTBI primers were employed in a first-round RT-PCR of the TCR CDR3. TCRdb redid the calling of the multiplex PCR reads with MiXCR, one entry per CDR3 protein. The table records around 700,000 distinct CDR3 sequences, 15% to 20% of them present only once. Sequencing was carried out using blood. Receptors originate from a woman in her forties or fifties with Graves' hyperthyroidism that later progressed to Graves' ophthalmopathy.

This rearrangement joins TRBV6-2 or TRBV6-3 to TRBJ2-1, with TRBD1 identical over 11 bases. This CDR3 is 16 amino acids long. Trimming at V came to 7 bases and at J to 1 base, leaving 6 bases not matched to a gene. From germline, CDR1 is MNHEY and CDR2 SVGEGT. CDR3 residues: CASTNGQGASYNEQFF. The DNA for the CDR3 is TGTGCCAGCACCAACGGACAGGGGGCATCCTACAATGAGCAGTTCTTC.

The chain joins TRBV11-2 to TRBJ2-7; unclear D gene. With 4 bases removed from V and 0 bases from J, the gap between germline ends came to 13 bases. The CDR3 has 15 amino acids. Germline V lookup: CDR1 SGHAT, CDR2 FQNNGV. CDR3 DNA: TGTGCCAGCAGCTCTACTGACGCCACCTCCTACGAGCAGTACTTC. Residues: CASSSTDATSYEQYF.

The genes are TRBV5-1 and TRBJ2-1; 8 nucleotides match TRBD1. The CDR3 spans 19 residues. Germline V gene sequence: CDR1 SGHRS, CDR2 YFSETQ. After removal of 7 bases from V and 3 bases from J, the junction contained 21 bases not matched to a gene. CDR3 amino acids: CASGIEEGQAQPLYNEQFF. DNA of the CDR3: TGCGCCAGCGGCATTGAGGAGGGACAGGCACAGCCCCTCTACAATGAGCAGTTCTTC.

This clonotype was counted many times. This chain links TRBV29-1 with TRBJ1-2, with 7 bases lining up with TRBD1. Looked up from germline, CDR1 is SQVTM and CDR2 is ANQGSEA. The CDR3 extends over 13 amino acids. Trimming cost V 6 bases and J 2 bases; bases outside gene matches: 6. The CDR3 loop is CSVARDSNYGYTF. CDR3 coding DNA: TGCAGCGTGGCTCGGGACAGCAACTATGGCTACACCTTC.

There are many counts of this clonotype. The gene calls are TRBV30 and TRBJ2-5, with D maybe TRBD2 (5 bases). The germline V gene encodes CDR1 GTSNPN and CDR2 SVGIG (reference sequence). The CDR3 is 13 amino acids. With 4 bases removed from V and 5 bases from J, the gap between germline ends came to 14 bases. CDR3 coding DNA: TGTGCCTGGAACCGCGAGGGTCGGGAGACCCAGTACTTC. It is translated as CAWNREGRETQYF.

This clonotype has a count of ten or more. The rearrangement uses TRBV7-8 and TRBJ1-2; TRBD1 matches at 7 bases. This CDR3 spans 17 amino acids. CDR1 is SGHVS, CDR2 FQNEAQ, per germline. The V and J ends lost 1 base and 1 base, in that order; junction bases with no gene match: 9. The chain's CDR3 is CASSLVKLDRLNYGYTF. The CDR3 DNA follows: TGTGCCAGCAGCTTAGTAAAACTGGACAGGCTTAACTATGGCTACACCTTC.

This clonotype has ten or more counts. V usage is TRBV7-9 and J usage is TRBJ2-2; D call uncertain. CDR1 and CDR2 (germline): SEHNR, FQNEAQ (reference sequence). V lost 0 bases and J 4 bases, leaving 6 bases between the germline ends. CDR3 length equals 14 residues. CDR3 in amino acids: CASSLAPGTGELFF. The CDR3, as DNA: TGTGCCAGCAGCTTAGCTCCGGGCACCGGGGAGCTGTTTTTT.

With respect to this clonotype: This may arise from a read error, as a much more abundant clone is one base away. The CDR3: CACSLNPTNTEAFF. CDR3 nucleotide sequence: TGTGCCTGCAGCTTAAATCCGACGAACACTGAAGCTTTCTTT. The chain has TRBV7-3 and TRBJ1-1, with D unclear. Germline V gene sequence: CDR1 SGHTA, CDR2 FQGTGA. The CDR3 spans 14 residues.

This clonotype appeared many times. This chain uses TRBV20-1 with TRBJ1-2; a weak D match, TRBD1 (6 bases). The ends were cut back, 0 bases at V and 4 bases at J, with 12 bases in the middle. This CDR3 region has 14 residues. The germline V gene has CDR1 DFQATT and CDR2 SNEGSKA (reference sequence). The DNA for the CDR3 is TGCAGTGCTAGAGATTTGACAGGTCTCTATGGCTACACCTTC. This gives the protein CSARDLTGLYGYTF.

The chain couples TRBV29-1 to TRBJ2-2; D ambiguous. Per germline, CDR1 SQVTM and CDR2 ANQGSEA. The CDR3 sequence is 13 residues long. V lost 8 bases and J lost 0, with 10 bases in between. The CDR3 region is CSSRVTNTGELFF. CDR3 nucleotide sequence: TGCAGCTCCCGAGTAACGAACACCGGGGAGCTGTTTTTT.

This chain joins TRBV27 and TRBJ2-5, with a weak D call TRBD2 (5 bases). The CDR3 is made up of 17 amino acids. V lost 5 bases and J lost 2, with 21 bases in between. Germline CDR1 MNHEY, CDR2 SMNVEV (reference sequence). The CDR3 is CASSAEGSLSEQETQYF. The CDR3, as DNA: TGTGCCAGCAGTGCCGAGGGCTCCCTGTCTGAACAAGAGACCCAGTACTTC.

This clonotype came up many times. The chain links TRBV12-3 or TRBV12-4 to TRBJ1-2, with D uncertain. V lost 3 bases to trimming and J lost 3 bases, with 8 bases between them. The CDR3 contains 13 residues. Here the CDR3 DNA reads TGTGCCAGCAGTTTTGGCGACGACTATGGCTACACCTTC. It translates to CASSFGDDYGYTF.

The chain combines TRBV6-5 with TRBJ2-7; either TRBD1 or TRBD2 may fit D (6 bases each). The CDR3 is 14 residues long. The V gene lost 1 base and the J gene lost 5 bases, with 12 bases spanning the gap. Per germline, CDR1 MNHEY and CDR2 SVGAGI. CDR3 loop: CASSYYTGRNEQYF. The CDR3 region has the DNA TGTGCCAGCAGTTACTATACAGGGAGGAACGAGCAGTACTTC.

In this sample, this clonotype turned up a few times. V gene TRBV6-6 combines with J gene TRBJ2-7, with D maybe TRBD1 (6 bases). Germline V gene data show CDR1 as MNHNY and CDR2 as SVGAGI (reference sequence). The CDR3 runs 15 residues. V was trimmed by 1 base and J by 6 bases, leaving 16 bases between them. Here the CDR3 reads CASSYLVRGSREQYF. DNA for the CDR3: TGTGCCAGCAGTTACTTGGTCAGGGGTAGCCGCGAGCAGTACTTC.

This chain links TRBV5-1 with TRBJ1-3; D remains ambiguous. This CDR3 is 13 amino acids long. CDR1 SGHRS and CDR2 YFSETQ come from the germline V gene. Trimming pared 0 bases from V and 4 bases from J, leaving 5 bases between. DNA of the CDR3: TGCGCCAGCAGCTTGGACACGGGAAACACCATATATTTT. Amino acids: CASSLDTGNTIYF.

This clonotype was detected a few times. The chain joins TRBV13 to TRBJ2-7, with 11 positions matching TRBD2. V lost 6 bases and J lost 4; bases outside the gene matches: 8. CDR3 length: 15 amino acids. CDR1 is PRHDT and CDR2 is FYEKMQ in the germline V gene (reference sequence). CDR3 residues: CASSSRLAGIYEQYF. CDR3 nucleotide sequence: TGTGCCAGCAGTTCCCGACTAGCGGGGATTTACGAGCAGTACTTC.

The V gene is TRBV6-1, the J gene TRBJ1-5, with 7 bases aligning to TRBD1. Germline V CDR1 and CDR2: MNHNS, SASEGT. The ends lost 5 bases at V and 11 bases at J; junction bases unmatched: 9. This CDR3 spans 13 amino acids. CDR3 sequence (DNA): TGTGCCAGCAGTCAGGGGGGCGTTGGATCCCAGCATTTT. It translates to CASSQGGVGSQHF.

The CDR3 DNA follows: TGTGCCAGCAGCTCCAGACGGGGGGGCTCCGGTGAAAAACTGTTTTTT. Translating it yields CASSSRRGGSGEKLFF. J is TRBJ1-4 and V is TRBV7-2, with D possibly matching TRBD1 (6 bases). Trimming took off 4 bases at V and 7 bases at J, with 19 bases between the two ends. CDR1 SGHTA and CDR2 FQGNSA come from the germline V gene. This CDR3 contains 16 residues.

The V and J genes are TRBV20-1 and TRBJ2-5; 11 positions match TRBD2. Germline loops: CDR1 DFQATT, CDR2 SNEGSKA (reference sequence). This CDR3 is 14 amino acids long. V lost 4 bases and J lost 5; bases outside the gene matches: 6. CDR3 nucleotides: TGCAGTGCTATCCTCCTAGCGGGGGGCGAGACCCAGTACTTC. It specifies CSAILLAGGETQYF.

The V and J genes are TRBV20-1 and TRBJ1-2; a possible D gene is TRBD1 (6 bases). The CDR3 sequence is 13 residues long. Trimming took off 5 bases at V and 0 bases at J, with 10 bases between the two ends. Germline V lookup: CDR1 DFQATT, CDR2 SNEGSKA (reference sequence). This CDR3 is CSAGGQTNYGYTF. CDR3 DNA sequence: TGCAGTGCTGGAGGACAGACTAACTATGGCTACACCTTC.

In this sample, this clonotype turned up many times. The V and J genes are TRBV15 and TRBJ1-2; 7 bases line up with TRBD1. The trim removed 0 bases at V and 7 bases at J, leaving 5 bases unmatched. Germline CDR1 is LNHNV and CDR2 is YYDKDF (reference sequence). CDR3 size: 14 residues. CDR3 loop: CATSRDQGVFGYTF. Written as DNA, the CDR3 is TGTGCCACCAGCAGAGATCAGGGGGTGTTTGGCTACACCTTC.

This clonotype was seen repeatedly, ten times or more. The V and J genes are TRBV3-1 and TRBJ1-2; tentative D call: TRBD1 (5 bases). In germline, CDR1 is LGHDT, CDR2 YNNKEL (reference sequence). CDR3 length: 14 amino acids. Trimming shortened V by 4 bases and J by 5 bases, and 14 bases separated the two germline ends. Here the CDR3 DNA reads TGTGCCAGCAGCCCACCGGGACCCGGGTATGGCTACACCTTC. Its translation is CASSPPGPGYGYTF.

This clonotype was detected many times. The rearrangement uses TRBV20-1 and TRBJ1-1; D is unresolved. Trimming stripped 4 bases from V and 1 base from J, with 7 bases between. Germline CDR1 DFQATT, CDR2 SNEGSKA (reference sequence). This CDR3 spans 12 amino acids. CDR3 region: CSATARNTEAFF. The CDR3 DNA follows: TGCAGTGCTACCGCAAGGAACACTGAAGCTTTCTTT.

This clonotype has just a few counts. The chain recombines TRBV19 with TRBJ1-5; 7 bases are shared with TRBD1. Germline V lookup: CDR1 LNHDA, CDR2 SQIVND (reference sequence). The V gene end was trimmed by 3 bases and the J gene end by 2 bases; junction bases not matched to a gene: 4. There are 15 residues in the CDR3. The CDR3 sequence: CASSIFGQGNQPQHF. CDR3 in DNA: TGTGCCAGTAGTATCTTCGGACAGGGCAATCAGCCCCAGCATTTT.

This clonotype was seen more than once but under ten times. The V and J genes are TRBV7-6 and TRBJ1-3, with D uncertain. Between the trimmed V and J ends, which lost 4 bases and 4 bases, there was a span of 8 bases. This CDR3 has 13 residues. Germline CDR1 SGHVS, CDR2 FNYEAQ. DNA for the CDR3: TGTGCCAGCAGCTCATCCATAGGAAACACCATATATTTT. Amino acids: CASSSSIGNTIYF. The full variable domain, in which reference TRBV7-6 and TRBJ1-3 provide the parts outside the CDR3, is GAGVSQSPRYKVTKRGQDVALRCDPISGHVSLYWYRQALGQGPEFLTYFNYEAQQDKSGLPNDRFSAERPEGSISTLTIQRTEQRDSAMYRCASSSSIGNTIYFGEGSWLTVV.

This clonotype has only a few counts. The J gene is TRBJ2-1, the V gene TRBV6-4; 7 bases are a match to TRBD2. Unmatched junction bases numbered 19, after V lost 8 bases and J lost 6 bases. The CDR3 contains 17 residues. The germline CDR1 and CDR2 sequences are MRHNA and SNTAGT. In DNA form, the CDR3 reads TGTGCCAGCCCCAATACCACCCTGGCGACTAGCTCCAATGAGCAGTTCTTC. It specifies CASPNTTLATSSNEQFF.

The chain has TRBV6-1 and TRBJ2-5; 7 bases match TRBD2. There are 16 residues in the CDR3. Losses at the gene ends were 7 bases for V and 4 bases for J; bases not matched to a gene: 15. In germline, CDR1 is MNHNS, CDR2 SASEGT. CDR3 sequence: CASIPHGGGLGETQYF. For the CDR3, the DNA is TGTGCCAGCATTCCCCATGGGGGGGGATTGGGAGAGACCCAGTACTTC.